Here is one T cell receptor beta chain with its context. The target antigen is unknown. The data stem from a study of cytomegalovirus exposure and HLA in healthy donors. Study-level background: In a later analysis, it was reported that the approximately 110 validation repertoires had been produced on the same platform as the 700 or so repertoires belonging to the first cohort. General study results and limits: Some TCR beta chains (more than 150 of them) were listed as cytomegalovirus-associated. The dataset shows that most TCR sequences were rare, while some public TCRs occurred in many donors. A few chains tied to CMV proved CMV antigen-specific in vitro.

The V gene's germline CDR1 is LNHDA and CDR2 SQIVND (reference sequence). The germline V and J ends were trimmed by 7 bases and 3 bases, with 16 bases remaining between them. CDR3 length equals 15 residues. Method: immunoSEQ multiplex PCR; TCRdb's copy keeps in-frame clones and lacks some. The sample lists about 150,000 clones, 70% to 90% occurring once. Sequencing input: PBMCs. The chain has TRBV19 and TRBJ1-5, with D tentatively TRBD1 (6 bases). This sequence originates from a man aged 18 to 29 in good health and CMV-seropositive. CDR3 amino acids: CASTEIQGPNQPQHF. Here the CDR3 DNA reads TGTGCCAGTACCGAAATACAGGGTCCCAATCAGCCCCAGCATTTT.